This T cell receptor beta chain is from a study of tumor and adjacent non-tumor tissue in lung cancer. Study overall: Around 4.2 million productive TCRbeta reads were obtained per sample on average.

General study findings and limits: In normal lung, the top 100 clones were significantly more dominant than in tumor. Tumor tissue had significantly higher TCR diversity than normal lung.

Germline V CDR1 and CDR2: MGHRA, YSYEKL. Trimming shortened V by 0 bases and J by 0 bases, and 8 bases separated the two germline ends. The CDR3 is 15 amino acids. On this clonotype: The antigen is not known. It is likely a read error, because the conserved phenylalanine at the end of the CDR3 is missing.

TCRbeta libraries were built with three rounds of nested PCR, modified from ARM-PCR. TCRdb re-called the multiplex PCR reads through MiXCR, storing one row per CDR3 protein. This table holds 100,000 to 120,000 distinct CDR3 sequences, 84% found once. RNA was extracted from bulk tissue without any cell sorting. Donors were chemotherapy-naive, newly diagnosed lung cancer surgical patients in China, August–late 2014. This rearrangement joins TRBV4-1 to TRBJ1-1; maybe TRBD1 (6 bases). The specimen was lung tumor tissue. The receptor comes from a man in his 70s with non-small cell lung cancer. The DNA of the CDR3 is TGCGCCAGCAGCCAAGATACAGGGTTGAACACTGAAGCTTTCCTT. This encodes CASSQDTGLNTEAFL.